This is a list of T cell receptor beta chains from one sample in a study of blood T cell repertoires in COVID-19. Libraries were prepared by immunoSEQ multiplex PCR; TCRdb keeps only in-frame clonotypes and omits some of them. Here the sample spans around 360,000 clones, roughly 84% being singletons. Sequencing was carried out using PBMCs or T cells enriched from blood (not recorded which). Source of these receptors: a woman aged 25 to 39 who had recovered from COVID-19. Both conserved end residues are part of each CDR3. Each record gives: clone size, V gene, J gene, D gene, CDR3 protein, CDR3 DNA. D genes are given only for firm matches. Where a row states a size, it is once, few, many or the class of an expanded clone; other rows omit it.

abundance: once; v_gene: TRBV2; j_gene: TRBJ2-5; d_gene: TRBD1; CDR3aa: CASRGQSQETQYF; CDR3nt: TGTGCCAGCAGGGGACAGAGCCAAGAGACCCAGTACTTC
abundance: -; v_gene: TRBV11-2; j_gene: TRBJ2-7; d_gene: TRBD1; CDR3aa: CASSSTGGLYEQYF; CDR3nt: TGTGCCAGCAGCTCGACAGGGGGCCTCTACGAGCAGTACTTC
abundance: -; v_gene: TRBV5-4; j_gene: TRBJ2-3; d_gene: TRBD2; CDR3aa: CASSRTSGRAPDTQYF; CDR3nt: TGTGCCAGCAGCCGTACTAGCGGGAGGGCCCCAGATACGCAGTATTTT
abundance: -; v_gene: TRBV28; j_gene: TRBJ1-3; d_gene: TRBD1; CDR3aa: CASTLGTGDSGNTIYF; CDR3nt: TGTGCCAGCACCCTGGGGACAGGGGACTCTGGAAACACCATATATTTT
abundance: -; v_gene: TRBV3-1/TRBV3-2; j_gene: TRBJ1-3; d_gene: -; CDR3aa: CASSQQFSGNTIYF; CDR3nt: TGTGCCAGCAGCCAACAGTTCTCTGGAAACACCATATATTTT
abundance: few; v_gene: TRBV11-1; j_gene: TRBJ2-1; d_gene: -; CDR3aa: CASSYKGPYNEQFF; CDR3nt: TGTGCCAGCAGCTATAAGGGGCCATACAATGAGCAGTTCTTC
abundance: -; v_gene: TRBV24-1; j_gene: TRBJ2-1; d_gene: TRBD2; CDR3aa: CATSPSGASGGYNEQFF; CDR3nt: TGTGCCACCAGCCCCTCCGGGGCTAGCGGGGGTTACAATGAGCAGTTCTTC
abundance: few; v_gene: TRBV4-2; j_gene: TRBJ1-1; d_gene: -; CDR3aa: CASSQSVNTEAFF; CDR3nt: TGTGCCAGCAGCCAATCTGTTAACACTGAAGCTTTCTTT
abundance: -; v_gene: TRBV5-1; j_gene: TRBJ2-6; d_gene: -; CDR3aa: CASSPQGHGANVLTF; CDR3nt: TGCGCCAGCAGCCCTCAGGGCCATGGGGCCAACGTCCTGACTTTC
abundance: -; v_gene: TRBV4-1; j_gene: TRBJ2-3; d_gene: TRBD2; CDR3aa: CASSQDQSKGLAGVF; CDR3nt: TGCGCCAGCAGCCAAGATCAGTCGAAAGGACTAGCGGGAGTGTTT
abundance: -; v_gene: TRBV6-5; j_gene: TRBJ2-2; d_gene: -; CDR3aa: CASTRTEPNTGELFF; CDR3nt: TGTGCCAGCACCCGGACAGAACCCAACACCGGGGAGCTGTTTTTT
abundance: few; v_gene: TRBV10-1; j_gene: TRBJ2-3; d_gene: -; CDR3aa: CASSARDSRTDTQYF; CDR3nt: TGCGCCAGCAGTGCTCGGGACTCTCGCACAGATACGCAGTATTTT
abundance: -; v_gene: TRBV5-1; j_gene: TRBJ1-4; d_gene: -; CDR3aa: CASSINRQASGEKLFF; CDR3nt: TGCGCCAGCAGCATAAATCGACAGGCCTCCGGGGAAAAACTGTTTTTT